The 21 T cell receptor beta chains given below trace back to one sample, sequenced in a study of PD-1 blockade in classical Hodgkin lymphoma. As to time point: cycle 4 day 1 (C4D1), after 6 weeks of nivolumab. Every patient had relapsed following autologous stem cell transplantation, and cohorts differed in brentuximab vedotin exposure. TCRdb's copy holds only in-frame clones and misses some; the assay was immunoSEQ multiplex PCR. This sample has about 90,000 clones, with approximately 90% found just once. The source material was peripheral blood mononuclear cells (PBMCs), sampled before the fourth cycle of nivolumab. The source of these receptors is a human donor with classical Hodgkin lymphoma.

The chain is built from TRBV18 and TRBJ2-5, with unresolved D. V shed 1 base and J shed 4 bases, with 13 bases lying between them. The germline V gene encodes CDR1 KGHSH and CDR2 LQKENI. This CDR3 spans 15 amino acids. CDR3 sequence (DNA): TGTGCCAGCTCACCACTAATTACGGTCCTAGAGACCCAGTACTTC. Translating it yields CASSPLITVLETQYF. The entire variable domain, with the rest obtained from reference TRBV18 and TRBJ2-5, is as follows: NAGVMQNPRHLVRRRGQEARLRCSPMKGHSHVYWYRQLPEEGLKFMVYLQKENIIDESGMPKERFSAEFPKEGPSILRIQQVVRGDSAAYFCASSPLITVLETQYFGPGTRLLVL.

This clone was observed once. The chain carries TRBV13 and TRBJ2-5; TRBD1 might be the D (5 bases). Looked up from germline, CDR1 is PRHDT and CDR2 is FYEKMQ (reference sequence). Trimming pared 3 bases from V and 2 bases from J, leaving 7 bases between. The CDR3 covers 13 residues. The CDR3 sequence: CASSLGPQETQYF. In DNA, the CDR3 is TGTGCCAGCAGCTTGGGGCCACAAGAGACCCAGTACTTC.

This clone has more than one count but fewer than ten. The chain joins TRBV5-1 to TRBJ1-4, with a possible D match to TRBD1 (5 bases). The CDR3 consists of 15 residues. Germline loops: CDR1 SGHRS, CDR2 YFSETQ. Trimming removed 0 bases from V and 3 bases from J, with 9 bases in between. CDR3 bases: TGCGCCAGCAGCTTGGATTGGGGGTCTAATGAAAAACTGTTTTTT. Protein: CASSLDWGSNEKLFF.

CDR3 in amino acids: CASSLELGPGNTIYF. The CDR3 DNA reads TGTGCCAGCAGCTTAGAGTTGGGGCCTGGAAACACCATATATTTT. The gene calls are TRBV5-6 and TRBJ1-3; D is perhaps TRBD1 (5 bases). Germline V gene sequence: CDR1 SGHDT, CDR2 YYEEEE. V shed 2 bases and J shed 2 bases, with 11 bases lying between them. This CDR3 spans 15 amino acids.

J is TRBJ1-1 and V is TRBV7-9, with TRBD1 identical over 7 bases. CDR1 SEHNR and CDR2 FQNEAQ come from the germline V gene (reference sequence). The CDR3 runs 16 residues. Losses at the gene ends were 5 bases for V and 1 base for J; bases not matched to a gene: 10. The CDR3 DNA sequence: TGTGCCAGCAGCCACCGGGACAGCCCATCGAACACTGAAGCTTTCTTT. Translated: CASSHRDSPSNTEAFF.

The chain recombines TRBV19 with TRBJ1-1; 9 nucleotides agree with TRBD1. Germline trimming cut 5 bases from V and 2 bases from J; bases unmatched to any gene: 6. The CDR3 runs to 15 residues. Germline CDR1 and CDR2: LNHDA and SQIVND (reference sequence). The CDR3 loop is CASSPWTGENTEAFF. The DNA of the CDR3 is TGTGCCAGTAGTCCCTGGACAGGGGAAAACACTGAAGCTTTCTTT.

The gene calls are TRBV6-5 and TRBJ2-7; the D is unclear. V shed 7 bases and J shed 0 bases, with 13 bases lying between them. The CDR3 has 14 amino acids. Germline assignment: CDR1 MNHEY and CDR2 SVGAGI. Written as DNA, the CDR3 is TGTGCCAGCACCTCCCCCTGGACCTCCTACGAGCAGTACTTC. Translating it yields CASTSPWTSYEQYF.

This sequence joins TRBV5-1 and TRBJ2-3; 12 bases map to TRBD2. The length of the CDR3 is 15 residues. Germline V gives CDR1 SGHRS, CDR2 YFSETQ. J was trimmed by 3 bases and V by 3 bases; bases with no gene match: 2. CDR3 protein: CASSYLAGGTDTQYF. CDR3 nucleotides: TGCGCCAGCAGCTACCTAGCGGGGGGGACAGATACGCAGTATTTT.

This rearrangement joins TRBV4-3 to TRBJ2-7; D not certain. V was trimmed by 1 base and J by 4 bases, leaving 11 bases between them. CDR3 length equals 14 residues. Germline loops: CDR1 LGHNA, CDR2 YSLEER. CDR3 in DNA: TGCGCCAGCAGCCAAGGGAGTGCGGATTACGAGCAGTACTTC. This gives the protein CASSQGSADYEQYF.

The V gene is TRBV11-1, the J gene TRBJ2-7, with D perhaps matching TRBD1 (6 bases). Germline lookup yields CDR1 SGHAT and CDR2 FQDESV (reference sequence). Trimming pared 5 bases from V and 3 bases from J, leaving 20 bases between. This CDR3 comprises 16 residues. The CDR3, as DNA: TGTGCCAGCAGCCCCTCCTCCGGACAGCGCTACTACGAGCAGTACTTC. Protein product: CASSPSSGQRYYEQYF.

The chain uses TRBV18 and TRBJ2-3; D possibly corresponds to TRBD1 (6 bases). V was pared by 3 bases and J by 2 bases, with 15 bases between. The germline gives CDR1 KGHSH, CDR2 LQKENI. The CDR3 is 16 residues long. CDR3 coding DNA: TGTGCCAGCTCACCCTCGACAGGTGGGCCCACAGATACGCAGTATTTT. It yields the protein CASSPSTGGPTDTQYF.

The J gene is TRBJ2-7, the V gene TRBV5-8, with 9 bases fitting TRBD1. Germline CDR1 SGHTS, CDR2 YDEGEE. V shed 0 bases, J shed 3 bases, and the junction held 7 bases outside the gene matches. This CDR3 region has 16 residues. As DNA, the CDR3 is TGTGCCAGCAGCTTGGGTGGGACAGGGTATAGCTACGAGCAGTACTTC. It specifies CASSLGGTGYSYEQYF.

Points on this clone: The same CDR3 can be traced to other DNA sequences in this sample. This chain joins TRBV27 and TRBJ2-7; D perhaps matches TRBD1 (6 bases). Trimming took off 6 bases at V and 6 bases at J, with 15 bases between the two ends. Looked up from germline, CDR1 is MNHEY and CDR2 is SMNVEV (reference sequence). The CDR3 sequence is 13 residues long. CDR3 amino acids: CASRRGSGGEQYF. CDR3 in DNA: TGTGCCAGCAGAAGGGGGTCGGGTGGCGAGCAGTACTTC.

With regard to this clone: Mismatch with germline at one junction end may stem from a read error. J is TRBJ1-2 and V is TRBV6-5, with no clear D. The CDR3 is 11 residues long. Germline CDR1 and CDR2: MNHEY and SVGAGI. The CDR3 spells CASSYNDGYTF. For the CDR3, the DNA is TGTGCCAGCAGTTATAACGATGGCTACACCTTC.

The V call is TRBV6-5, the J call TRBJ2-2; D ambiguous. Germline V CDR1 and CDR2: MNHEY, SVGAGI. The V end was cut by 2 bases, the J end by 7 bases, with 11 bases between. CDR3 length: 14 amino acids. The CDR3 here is CASSYERWVGELFF. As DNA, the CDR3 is TGTGCCAGCAGTTACGAGCGCTGGGTCGGGGAGCTGTTTTTT.

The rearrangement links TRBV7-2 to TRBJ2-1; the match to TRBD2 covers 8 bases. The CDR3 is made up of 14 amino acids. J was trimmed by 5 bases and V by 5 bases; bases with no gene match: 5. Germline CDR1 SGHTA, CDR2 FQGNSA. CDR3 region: CASSLSGGNNEQFF. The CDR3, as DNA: TGTGCCAGCAGCCTAAGCGGGGGCAACAATGAGCAGTTCTTC.

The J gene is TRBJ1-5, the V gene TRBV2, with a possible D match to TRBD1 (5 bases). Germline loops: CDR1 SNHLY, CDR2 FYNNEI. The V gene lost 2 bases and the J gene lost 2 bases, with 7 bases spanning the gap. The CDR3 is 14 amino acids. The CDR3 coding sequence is TGTGCCAGCAGTGAATTACAGGGCAATCAGCCCCAGCATTTT. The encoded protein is CASSELQGNQPQHF.

The CDR3 DNA follows: TGCGCCAGCAGCCTCGAAGGAAGGGGGGGCGGCGGAGATACGCAGTATTTT. Protein: CASSLEGRGGGGDTQYF. This chain joins TRBV4-1 and TRBJ2-3; possible D gene TRBD2, 7 bases. Trimming removed 4 bases from V and 5 bases from J, with 22 bases in between. The CDR3 spans 17 residues. Germline-derived CDR1 and CDR2 are MGHRA and YSYEKL.

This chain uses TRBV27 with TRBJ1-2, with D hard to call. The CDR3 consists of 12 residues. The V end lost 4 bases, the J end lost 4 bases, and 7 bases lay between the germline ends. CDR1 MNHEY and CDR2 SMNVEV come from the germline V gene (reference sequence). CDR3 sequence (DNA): TGTGCCAGCAGTTCTGGAGCCTATGGCTACACCTTC. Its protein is CASSSGAYGYTF.

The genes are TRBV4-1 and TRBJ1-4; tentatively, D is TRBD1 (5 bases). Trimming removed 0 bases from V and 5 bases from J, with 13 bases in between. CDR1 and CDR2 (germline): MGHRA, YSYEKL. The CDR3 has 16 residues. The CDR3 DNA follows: TGCGCCAGCAGCCAAGATTTGGGGGAGGCGAATGAAAAACTGTTTTTT. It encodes CASSQDLGEANEKLFF.

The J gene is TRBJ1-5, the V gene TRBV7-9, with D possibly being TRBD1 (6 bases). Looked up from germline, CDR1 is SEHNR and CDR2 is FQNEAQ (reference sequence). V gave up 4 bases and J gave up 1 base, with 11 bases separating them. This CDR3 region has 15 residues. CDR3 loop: CASSSRGGSNQPQHF. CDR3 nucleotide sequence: TGTGCCAGCAGCTCCAGGGGTGGGAGCAATCAGCCCCAGCATTTT.